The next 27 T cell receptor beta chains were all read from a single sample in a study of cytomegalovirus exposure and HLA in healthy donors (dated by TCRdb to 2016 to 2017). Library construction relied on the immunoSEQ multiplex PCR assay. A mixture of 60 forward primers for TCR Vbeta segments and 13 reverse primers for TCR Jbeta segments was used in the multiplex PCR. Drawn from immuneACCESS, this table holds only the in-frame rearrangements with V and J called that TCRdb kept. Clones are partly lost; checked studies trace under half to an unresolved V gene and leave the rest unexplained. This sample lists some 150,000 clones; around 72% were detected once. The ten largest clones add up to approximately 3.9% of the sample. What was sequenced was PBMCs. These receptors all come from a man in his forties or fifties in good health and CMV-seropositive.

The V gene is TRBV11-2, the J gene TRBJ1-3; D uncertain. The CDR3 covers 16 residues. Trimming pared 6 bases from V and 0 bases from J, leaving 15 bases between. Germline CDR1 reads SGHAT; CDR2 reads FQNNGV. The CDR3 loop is CASSSHLAGSGNTIYF. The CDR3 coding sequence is TGTGCCAGCAGTTCCCATCTGGCGGGCTCTGGAAACACCATATATTTT.

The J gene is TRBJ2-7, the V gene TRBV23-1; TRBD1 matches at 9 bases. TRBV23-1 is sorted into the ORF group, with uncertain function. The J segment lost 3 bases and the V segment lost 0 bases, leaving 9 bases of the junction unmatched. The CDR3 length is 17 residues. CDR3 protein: CASSQSSWTGVNYEQYF. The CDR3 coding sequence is TGCGCCAGCAGTCAATCGTCGTGGACAGGGGTAAACTACGAGCAGTACTTC.

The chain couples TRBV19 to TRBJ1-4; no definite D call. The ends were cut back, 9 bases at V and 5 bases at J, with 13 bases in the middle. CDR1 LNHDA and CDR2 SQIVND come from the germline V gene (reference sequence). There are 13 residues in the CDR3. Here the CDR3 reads CASRGRENEKLFF. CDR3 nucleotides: TGTGCCAGCCGAGGGAGGGAGAATGAAAAACTGTTTTTT.

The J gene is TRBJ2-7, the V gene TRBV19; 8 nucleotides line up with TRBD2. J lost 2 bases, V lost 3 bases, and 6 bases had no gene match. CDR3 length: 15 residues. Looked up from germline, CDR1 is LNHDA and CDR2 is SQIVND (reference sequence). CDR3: CASSIGGGQTYEQYF. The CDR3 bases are TGTGCCAGTAGTATCGGCGGGGGGCAAACCTACGAGCAGTACTTC.

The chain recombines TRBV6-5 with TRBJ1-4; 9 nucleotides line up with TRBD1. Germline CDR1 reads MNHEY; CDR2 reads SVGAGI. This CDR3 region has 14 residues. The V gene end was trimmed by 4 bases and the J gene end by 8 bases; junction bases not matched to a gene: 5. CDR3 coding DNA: TGTGCCAGCAGTTCACAGGGGGCTGGGGAAAAACTGTTTTTT. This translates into CASSSQGAGEKLFF.

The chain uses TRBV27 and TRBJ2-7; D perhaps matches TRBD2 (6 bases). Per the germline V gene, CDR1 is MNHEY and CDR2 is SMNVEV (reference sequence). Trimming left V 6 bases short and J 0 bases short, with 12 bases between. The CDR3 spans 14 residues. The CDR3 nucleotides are TGTGCCAGCAGGGCCGGGGGACTCTCCTACGAGCAGTACTTC. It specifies CASRAGGLSYEQYF.

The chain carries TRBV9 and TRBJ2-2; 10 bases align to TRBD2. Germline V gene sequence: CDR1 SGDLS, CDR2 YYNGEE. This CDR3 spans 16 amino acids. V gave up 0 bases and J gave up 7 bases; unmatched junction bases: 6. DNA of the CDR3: TGTGCCAGCAGCGTAGAACTAGCGGGACGGGACGGGGAGCTGTTTTTT. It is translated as CASSVELAGRDGELFF.

CDR3 in DNA: TGTGCCGGACGAGCGGGAGGGTACACCGGGGAGCTGTTTTTT. Amino acids: CAGRAGGYTGELFF. The chain uses TRBV2 and TRBJ2-2; TRBD2 matches 10 bases. V lost 11 bases to trimming and J lost 3 bases; unmatched junction nucleotides: 6. This CDR3 contains 14 residues. Germline CDR1 reads SNHLY; CDR2 reads FYNNEI.

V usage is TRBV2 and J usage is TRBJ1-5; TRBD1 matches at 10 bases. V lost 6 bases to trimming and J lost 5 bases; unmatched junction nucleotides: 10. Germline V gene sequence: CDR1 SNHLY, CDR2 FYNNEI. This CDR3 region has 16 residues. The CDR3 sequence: CASSRTGGSGHQPQHF. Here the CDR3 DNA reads TGTGCCAGCAGCAGGACAGGGGGGTCCGGGCATCAGCCCCAGCATTTT.

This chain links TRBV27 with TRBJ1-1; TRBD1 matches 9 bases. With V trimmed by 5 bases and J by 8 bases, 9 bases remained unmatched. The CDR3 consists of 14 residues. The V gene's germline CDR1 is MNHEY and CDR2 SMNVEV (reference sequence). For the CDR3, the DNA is TGTGCCAGCAGTAGGACAGGGGCTCTCTTCGAAGCTTTCTTT. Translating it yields CASSRTGALFEAFF.

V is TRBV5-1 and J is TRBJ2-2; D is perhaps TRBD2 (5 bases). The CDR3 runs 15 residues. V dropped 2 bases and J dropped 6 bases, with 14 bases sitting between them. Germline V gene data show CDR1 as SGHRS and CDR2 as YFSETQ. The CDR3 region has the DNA TGCGCCAGCAGCTTCGGGGAGAGAGACCCCGGGGAGCTGTTTTTT. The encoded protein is CASSFGERDPGELFF.

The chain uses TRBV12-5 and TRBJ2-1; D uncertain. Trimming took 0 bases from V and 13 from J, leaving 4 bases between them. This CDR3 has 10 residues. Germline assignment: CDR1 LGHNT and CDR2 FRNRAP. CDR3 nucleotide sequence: TGTGCTAGTGGTTTGGTTCTTCAGTTCTTC. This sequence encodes CASGLVLQFF.

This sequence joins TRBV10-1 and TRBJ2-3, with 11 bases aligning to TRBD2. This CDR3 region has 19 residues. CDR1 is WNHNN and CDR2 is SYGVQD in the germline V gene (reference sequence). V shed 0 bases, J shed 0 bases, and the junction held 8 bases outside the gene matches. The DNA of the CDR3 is TGCGCCAGCAGTGAGTCCTCTAGCGGGAGGTACGATAGCACAGATACGCAGTATTTT. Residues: CASSESSSGRYDSTDTQYF.

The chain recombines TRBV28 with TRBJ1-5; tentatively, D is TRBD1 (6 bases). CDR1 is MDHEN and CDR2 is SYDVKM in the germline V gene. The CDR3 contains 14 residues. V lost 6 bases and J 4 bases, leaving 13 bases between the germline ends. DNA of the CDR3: TGTGCCAGCAGGGTGGACAGACGGAATCAGCCCCAGCATTTT. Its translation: CASRVDRRNQPQHF.

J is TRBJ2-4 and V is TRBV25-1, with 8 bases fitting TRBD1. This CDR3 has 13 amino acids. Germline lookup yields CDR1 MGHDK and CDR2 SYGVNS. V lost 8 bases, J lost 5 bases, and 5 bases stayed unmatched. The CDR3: CASVGQGQNIQYF. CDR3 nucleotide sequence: TGTGCCAGCGTTGGACAGGGCCAAAACATTCAGTACTTC.

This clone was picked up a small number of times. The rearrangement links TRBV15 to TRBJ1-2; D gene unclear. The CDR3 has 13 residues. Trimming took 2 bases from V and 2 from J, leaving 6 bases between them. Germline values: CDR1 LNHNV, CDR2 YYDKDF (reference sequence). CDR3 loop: CATSRTGNYGYTF. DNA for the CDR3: TGTGCCACCAGCAGAACCGGGAACTATGGCTACACCTTC. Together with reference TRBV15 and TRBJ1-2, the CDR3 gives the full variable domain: DAMVIQNPRYQVTQFGKPVTLSCSQTLNHNVMYWYQQKSSQAPKLLFHYYDKDFNNEADTPDNFQSRRPNTSFCFLDIRSPGLGDTAMYLCATSRTGNYGYTFGSGTRLTVV.

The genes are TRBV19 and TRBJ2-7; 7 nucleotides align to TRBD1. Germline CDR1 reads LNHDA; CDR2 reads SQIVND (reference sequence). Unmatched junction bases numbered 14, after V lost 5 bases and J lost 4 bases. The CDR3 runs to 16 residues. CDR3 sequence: CASSPGGRQGSYEQYF. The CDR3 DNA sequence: TGTGCCAGTAGTCCTGGGGGAAGACAGGGTAGTTACGAGCAGTACTTC.

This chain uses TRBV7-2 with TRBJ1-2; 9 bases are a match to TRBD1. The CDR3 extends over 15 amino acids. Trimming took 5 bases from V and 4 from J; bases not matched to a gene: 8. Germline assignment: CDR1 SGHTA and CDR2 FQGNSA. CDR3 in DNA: TGTGCCAGCAGCACCCGGACAGGGGACCCCTATGGCTACACCTTC. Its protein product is CASSTRTGDPYGYTF.

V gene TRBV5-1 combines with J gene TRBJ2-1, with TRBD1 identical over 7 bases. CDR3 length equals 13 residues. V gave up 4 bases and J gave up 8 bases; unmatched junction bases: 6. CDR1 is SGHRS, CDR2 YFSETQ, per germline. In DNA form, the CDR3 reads TGCGCCAGCAGCGTAACAGGGGTGGATGAGCAGTTCTTC. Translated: CASSVTGVDEQFF.

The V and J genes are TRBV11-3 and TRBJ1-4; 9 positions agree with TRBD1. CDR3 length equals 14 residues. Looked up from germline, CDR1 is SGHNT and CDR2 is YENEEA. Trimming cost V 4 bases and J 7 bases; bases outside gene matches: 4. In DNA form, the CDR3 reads TGTGCCAGCAGCTCACAGGGGGCGTTTGAAAAACTGTTTTTT. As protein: CASSSQGAFEKLFF.

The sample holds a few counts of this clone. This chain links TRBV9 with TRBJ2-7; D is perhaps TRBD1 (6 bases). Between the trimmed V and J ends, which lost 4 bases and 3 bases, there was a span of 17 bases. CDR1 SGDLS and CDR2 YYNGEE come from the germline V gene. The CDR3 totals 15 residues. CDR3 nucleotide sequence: TGTGCCAGCAGCCCCGAGACAGGACGAGGCTACGAGCAGTACTTC. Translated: CASSPETGRGYEQYF. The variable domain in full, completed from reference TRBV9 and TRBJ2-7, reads DSGVTQTPKHLITATGQRVTLRCSPRSGDLSVYWYQQSLDQGLQFLIQYYNGEERAKGNILERFSAQQFPDLHSELNLSSLELGDSALYFCASSPETGRGYEQYFGPGTRLTVT.

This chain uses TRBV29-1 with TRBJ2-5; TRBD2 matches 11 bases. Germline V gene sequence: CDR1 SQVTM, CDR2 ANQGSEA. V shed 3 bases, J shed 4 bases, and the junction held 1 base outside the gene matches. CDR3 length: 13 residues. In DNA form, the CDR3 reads TGCAGCGTTGACGGACTAGCGGGAGAGACCCAGTACTTC. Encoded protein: CSVDGLAGETQYF.

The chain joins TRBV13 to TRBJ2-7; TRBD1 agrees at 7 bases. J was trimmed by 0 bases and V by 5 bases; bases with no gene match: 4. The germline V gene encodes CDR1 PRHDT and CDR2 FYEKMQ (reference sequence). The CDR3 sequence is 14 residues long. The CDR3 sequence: CASSKQGFSYEQYF. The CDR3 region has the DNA TGTGCCAGCAGCAAACAGGGGTTCTCCTACGAGCAGTACTTC.

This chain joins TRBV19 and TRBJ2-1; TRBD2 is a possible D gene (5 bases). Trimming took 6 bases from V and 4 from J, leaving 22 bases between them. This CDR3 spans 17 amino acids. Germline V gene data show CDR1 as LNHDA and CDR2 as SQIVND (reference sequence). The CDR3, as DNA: TGTGCCAGTAGAGCGTCCGAGTATAGGTCGGGGTACAATGAGCAGTTCTTC. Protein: CASRASEYRSGYNEQFF.

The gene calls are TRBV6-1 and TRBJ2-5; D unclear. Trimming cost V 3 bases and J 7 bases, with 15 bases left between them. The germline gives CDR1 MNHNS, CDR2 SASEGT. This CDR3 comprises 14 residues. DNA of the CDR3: TGTGCCAGCAGTGACAGACCGTTGACAACGACCCAGTACTTC. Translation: CASSDRPLTTTQYF.

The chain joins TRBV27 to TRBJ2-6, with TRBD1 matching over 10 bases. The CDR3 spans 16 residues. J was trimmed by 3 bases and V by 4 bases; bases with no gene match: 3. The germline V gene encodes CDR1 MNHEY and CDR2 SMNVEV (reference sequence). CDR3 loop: CASSSGTGVGANVLTF. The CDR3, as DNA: TGTGCCAGCAGTTCGGGGACAGGGGTTGGGGCCAACGTCCTGACTTTC.

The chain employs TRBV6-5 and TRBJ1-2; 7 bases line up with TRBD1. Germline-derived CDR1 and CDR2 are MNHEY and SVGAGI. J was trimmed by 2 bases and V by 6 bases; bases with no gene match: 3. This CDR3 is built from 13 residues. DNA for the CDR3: TGTGCCAGCAGGGACAGGACCAACTATGGCTACACCTTC. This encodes CASRDRTNYGYTF.